This paragraph reports one TCR beta chain. The target antigen is unknown. Libraries were prepared by immunoSEQ multiplex PCR; TCRdb keeps only in-frame clonotypes and omits some of them. The table shows about 94,000 clones, with 70% to 90% occurring only once. Germline CDR1 and CDR2: LGHDT and YNNKEL (reference sequence). The trim removed 2 bases at V and 4 bases at J, leaving 5 bases unmatched. The length of the CDR3 is 16 residues. This record belongs to a study of T cell responses to AZD1222 COVID-19 vaccine. Analysis merged second doses at about 4 or about 12 weeks. Overall study results and limits: CD4 TCRs covered the whole spike, strongest at regions 160-218 and 743-854. It was only after the peak T cell response that any repertoires were sampled. At baseline, just five to seven AZD1222 recipients tested seropositive.

Material: peripheral blood, obtained 28 days after the second AZD1222 dose. The rearrangement joins TRBV3-1 (or the pseudogene TRBV3-2) to TRBJ2-1, with TRBD2 identical over 10 bases. The sequence derives from an adult who received the AZD1222 COVID-19 vaccine. The CDR3 DNA reads TGTGCCAGCAGCCAACCTAGCGGGAGTTGGTACAATGAGCAGTTCTTC. Translated, it gives CASSQPSGSWYNEQFF.